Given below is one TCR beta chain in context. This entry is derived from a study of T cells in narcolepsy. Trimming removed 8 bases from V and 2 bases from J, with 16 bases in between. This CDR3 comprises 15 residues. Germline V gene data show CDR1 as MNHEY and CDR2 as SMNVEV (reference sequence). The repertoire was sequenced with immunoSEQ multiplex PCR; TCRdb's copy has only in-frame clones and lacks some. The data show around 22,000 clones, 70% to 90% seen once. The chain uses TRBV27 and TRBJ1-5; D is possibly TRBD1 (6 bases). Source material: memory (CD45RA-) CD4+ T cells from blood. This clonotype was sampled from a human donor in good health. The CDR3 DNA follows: TGTGCCAGCTGGGGGCGGGTCGATGGCAATCAGCCCCAGCATTTT. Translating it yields CASWGRVDGNQPQHF.